One and the same sample provided the 17 T cell receptor beta chains below, sequenced in a study of cytotoxic CD8 clonotypes in ibrutinib-treated CLL. The table came from immunoSEQ multiplex PCR; TCRdb's copy has only in-frame clones and leaves some out. The sample lists some 30,000 clones; 76% were seen once. The specimen was PBMCs, collected after 36 months of ibrutinib treatment. The origin of the receptors is a human donor with chronic lymphocytic leukemia.

V and J are TRBV7-8 and TRBJ1-2; 10 bases are shared with TRBD1. The germline CDR1 and CDR2 sequences are SGHVS and FQNEAQ. The CDR3 contains 14 residues. Trimming cost V 5 bases and J 7 bases; bases outside gene matches: 7. CDR3 protein: CASSQDRGDLGYTF. The CDR3 bases are TGTGCCAGCAGCCAGGACAGGGGGGACCTTGGCTACACCTTC. The entire variable domain, with the rest obtained from reference TRBV7-8 and TRBJ1-2, is as follows: GAGVSQSPRYKVAKRGQDVALRCDPISGHVSLFWYQQALGQGPEFLTYFQNEAQLDKSGLPSDRFFAERPEGSVSTLKIQRTQQEDSAVYLCASSQDRGDLGYTFGSGTRLTVV.

The chain links TRBV7-9 to TRBJ1-3; 9 bases are a match to TRBD1. The CDR3 runs to 18 residues. Germline V lookup: CDR1 SEHNR, CDR2 FQNEAQ (reference sequence). V dropped 5 bases and J dropped 4; count of bases not matched to a gene: 15. The CDR3 is CASSPRGKQGAQGNTIYF. CDR3 nucleotides: TGTGCCAGCAGCCCGAGGGGCAAACAGGGGGCGCAGGGAAACACCATATATTTT.

CDR3 coding DNA: TGTGCCTGGAGTGTAACTTCCTGGATGATTGGCTACACCTTC. This encodes CAWSVTSWMIGYTF. V gene TRBV30 combines with J gene TRBJ1-2; D gene unclear. This CDR3 is 14 amino acids long. Trimming cost V 0 bases and J 7 bases, with 15 bases left between them. The germline CDR1 and CDR2 sequences are GTSNPN and SVGIG (reference sequence).

V and J are TRBV4-3 and TRBJ1-1; D unresolved. Germline CDR1 and CDR2: LGHNA and YSLEER. The length of the CDR3 is 13 residues. V lost 3 bases and J lost 4, with 9 bases in between. The CDR3 loop is CASSQAGSTEAFF. In DNA, the CDR3 is TGCGCCAGCAGCCAGGCGGGGTCCACTGAAGCTTTCTTT.

The chain is built from TRBV6-1 and TRBJ2-5; no clear D gene. The CDR3 is 13 residues long. Germline CDR1 is MNHNS and CDR2 is SASEGT. V gave up 6 bases and J gave up 1 base, with 9 bases separating them. CDR3 sequence reads: CASSLEFQETQYF. For the CDR3, the DNA is TGTGCCAGCAGCCTAGAATTCCAAGAGACCCAGTACTTC.

The J gene is TRBJ1-4, the V gene TRBV5-1; D is perhaps TRBD1 (6 bases). The CDR3 loop spans 14 amino acids. V was trimmed by 7 bases and J by 7 bases, leaving 17 bases between them. Germline CDR1 reads SGHRS; CDR2 reads YFSETQ. Here the CDR3 DNA reads TGCGCCAGCGGGCAGGGACAATTGGGTGAAAAACTGTTTTTT. Protein: CASGQGQLGEKLFF.

The chain uses TRBV5-4 and TRBJ1-1, with 9 bases identical to TRBD1. Germline V gives CDR1 SGHNT, CDR2 YYREEE (reference sequence). The CDR3 totals 14 residues. Germline trimming cut 1 base from V and 4 bases from J; bases unmatched to any gene: 2. The CDR3, as DNA: TGTGCCAGCAGCTTGTTGACAGGGGGCACTGAAGCTTTCTTT. This gives the protein CASSLLTGGTEAFF.

This clone was picked up one time. The CDR3 loop is CAISEQGLTSPLHF. DNA for the CDR3: TGTGCCATCAGTGAACAGGGCCTTACTTCACCCCTCCACTTT. V gene TRBV10-3 combines with J gene TRBJ1-6; a possible D gene is TRBD1 (6 bases). This CDR3 is built from 14 residues. Trimming cost V 3 bases and J 9 bases, with 12 bases left between them. Germline V gene lookup returns CDR1 ENHRY and CDR2 SYGVKD.

V and J are TRBV6-6 and TRBJ2-7, with TRBD2 as a possible D gene (5 bases). The germline V gene has CDR1 MNHNY and CDR2 SVGAGI (reference sequence). The length of the CDR3 is 11 residues. V shed 10 bases and J shed 3 bases, with 10 bases lying between them. CDR3 coding DNA: TGTGCCACCTACGGAGGCTACGAGCAGTACTTC. It translates to CATYGGYEQYF.

The V gene is TRBV4-2, the J gene TRBJ2-1, with 12 bases fitting TRBD2. The ends lost 2 bases at V and 4 bases at J; junction bases unmatched: 6. The CDR3 is 17 amino acids. Per the germline V gene, CDR1 is LGHNA and CDR2 is YNFKEQ. The DNA for the CDR3 is TGTGCCAGCAGCCAACTAGCTAGCGGGGGGGTTTACAATGAGCAGTTCTTC. Protein product: CASSQLASGGVYNEQFF.

V usage is TRBV5-8 and J usage is TRBJ1-4, with D possibly TRBD1 on 5 matching bases. From germline, CDR1 is SGHTS and CDR2 YDEGEE. V lost 0 bases and J 4 bases, leaving 7 bases between the germline ends. There are 14 residues in the CDR3. CDR3 sequence reads: CASSLGQSNEKLFF. CDR3 bases: TGTGCCAGCAGCTTGGGACAGAGTAATGAAAAACTGTTTTTT.

This clone occurred once. This chain connects TRBV4-2 to TRBJ2-7, with D possibly matching TRBD1 (6 bases). The CDR3 spans 14 residues. The V gene lost 5 bases and the J gene lost 2 bases, with 13 bases spanning the gap. Germline V gene lookup returns CDR1 LGHNA and CDR2 YNFKEQ. CDR3 region: CASSGDTRAYEQYF. The CDR3 DNA follows: TGTGCCAGCAGCGGGGACACTCGGGCCTACGAGCAGTACTTC.

The chain recombines TRBV7-6 with TRBJ2-7; either TRBD1 or TRBD2 may fit D (6 bases each). This CDR3 is 16 amino acids long. V shed 1 base and J shed 2 bases, with 15 bases lying between them. From germline, CDR1 is SGHVS and CDR2 FNYEAQ. The CDR3 nucleotides read TGTGCCAGCAGCTTAGGGGGGCTTGGCGGGGCCTACGAGCAGTACTTC. It yields the protein CASSLGGLGGAYEQYF.

The chain couples TRBV4-1 to TRBJ1-2; D is undetermined. V dropped 2 bases and J dropped 4 bases, with 11 bases sitting between them. Per germline, CDR1 MGHRA and CDR2 YSYEKL. This CDR3 contains 14 residues. The CDR3 sequence is CASSQPPGGYGYTF. The CDR3 DNA is TGCGCCAGCAGCCAACCCCCGGGTGGCTATGGCTACACCTTC.

The chain joins TRBV27 to TRBJ1-5; a possible D gene is TRBD1 (5 bases). This CDR3 has 15 residues. Germline values: CDR1 MNHEY, CDR2 SMNVEV (reference sequence). V shed 3 bases and J shed 2 bases, with 11 bases lying between them. CDR3 amino acids: CASSFSGPRNQPQHF. The CDR3 coding sequence is TGTGCCAGCAGTTTCTCGGGGCCCCGCAATCAGCCCCAGCATTTT.

The chain has TRBV6-5 and TRBJ2-2, with a possible D match to TRBD2 (7 bases). The V gene lost 0 bases and the J gene lost 5 bases, with 13 bases spanning the gap. CDR1 is MNHEY, CDR2 SVGAGI, per germline. The CDR3 is 16 residues long. The CDR3 spells CASSYSQGGWTGELFF. CDR3 DNA: TGTGCCAGCAGTTACTCACAGGGAGGGTGGACCGGGGAGCTGTTTTTT.

This clone appeared a few times. DNA of the CDR3: TGTGCCAGCAGTTTAGTTCGGAGCGGGGGCCACGAGCAGTACTTC. Translation: CASSLVRSGGHEQYF. This chain connects TRBV27 to TRBJ2-7, with TRBD2 identical over 8 bases. Losses at the gene ends were 2 bases for V and 5 bases for J; bases not matched to a gene: 8. Germline V CDR1 and CDR2: MNHEY, SMNVEV (reference sequence). The CDR3 runs to 15 residues.